This record covers a single T cell receptor (beta chain). Its antigen remains undetermined. Base qualities are not recorded, but no much larger clone differs from it by a single base. TCRbeta CDR3 regions were amplified from genomic DNA by means of the immunoSEQ Assay, a bias-controlled multiplex PCR. The original pipeline was this. Within the assay, amplification of reference gene primers was used to estimate how many nucleated cells each sample contained. To quantify the absolute abundance of each unique TCRbeta CDR3 rearrangement, sequence reads were collapsed and filtered. For each sample, productive Simpson clonality was calculated as the square root of Simpson's diversity index over productive rearrangements. TCRdb re-hosts the immuneACCESS table, in-frame sequences only. Its copies lack some clones; in the studies checked, an unresolved V gene accounts for under half of them, and the cause for the rest is not known. The DNA gave D and trimming, while V, J and clone size come from that table. The sample table records approximately 210,000 clones; about 86% of these occur just once. About 0.72% of the sample comes from the top ten.

The record originates from a study of blood T cell repertoires in COVID-19 (dated by TCRdb to about 2020). Regarding the study in general: Collaborator samples came from the United States, Italy and Spain and covered acute and convalescent phases of COVID-19. The material from the prospective study consisted of cDNA or gDNA derived from T cells, B-cell-depleted T cells, or PBMCs. The repertoires were released in a freely available public database meant as a resource for research on the immune response to SARS-CoV-2. The samples were drawn from two sources: the first 160 participants of the ongoing ImmuneRACE study, and 950 to 1,500 subjects contributed by 6 global collaborators. Where available, HLA class I and class II types were taken from metadata supplied by the sample provider and were not determined by assay-based typing. The dataset comprised deeply sampled blood TCRbeta repertoires from subjects exposed to, actively infected with, or recovered from COVID-19. Sample metadata almost always included a de-identified subject ID, COVID-19 status, age in years and sex.

CDR1 and CDR2 are drawn from the germline V gene (reference sequence): LGHDT, YNNKEL. V is reduced by 4 bases and J by 3 bases, leaving a spacing of 13 bases between them. The CDR3, cysteine through phenylalanine, is 14 amino acids long. CDR3 DNA only is kept here, 42 bases in frame from base 1. Broader findings and caveats from the paper: How much clinical and demographic metadata was included differed by source and by participant, and the metadata was provided uncurated.

Each collaborating institution followed its own protocols to collect whole blood in K2EDTA tubes. Collaborator samples were shipped for TCRbeta analysis as frozen whole blood, isolated PBMCs, or DNA extracted from either sample type. This receptor was taken from a woman between 65 and 79 years old with acute or convalescent COVID-19. This chain joins TRBV3-1 (or the pseudogene TRBV3-2) to TRBJ2-7; TRBD1 is a possible D gene, resting on 6 matching bases. Sequencing was done on a sample of peripheral blood. CDR3 loop: CASSLRGIHYEQYF. At the DNA level, the sequence is TGTGCCAGCAGCCTCAGGGGAATCCACTACGAGCAGTACTTC.